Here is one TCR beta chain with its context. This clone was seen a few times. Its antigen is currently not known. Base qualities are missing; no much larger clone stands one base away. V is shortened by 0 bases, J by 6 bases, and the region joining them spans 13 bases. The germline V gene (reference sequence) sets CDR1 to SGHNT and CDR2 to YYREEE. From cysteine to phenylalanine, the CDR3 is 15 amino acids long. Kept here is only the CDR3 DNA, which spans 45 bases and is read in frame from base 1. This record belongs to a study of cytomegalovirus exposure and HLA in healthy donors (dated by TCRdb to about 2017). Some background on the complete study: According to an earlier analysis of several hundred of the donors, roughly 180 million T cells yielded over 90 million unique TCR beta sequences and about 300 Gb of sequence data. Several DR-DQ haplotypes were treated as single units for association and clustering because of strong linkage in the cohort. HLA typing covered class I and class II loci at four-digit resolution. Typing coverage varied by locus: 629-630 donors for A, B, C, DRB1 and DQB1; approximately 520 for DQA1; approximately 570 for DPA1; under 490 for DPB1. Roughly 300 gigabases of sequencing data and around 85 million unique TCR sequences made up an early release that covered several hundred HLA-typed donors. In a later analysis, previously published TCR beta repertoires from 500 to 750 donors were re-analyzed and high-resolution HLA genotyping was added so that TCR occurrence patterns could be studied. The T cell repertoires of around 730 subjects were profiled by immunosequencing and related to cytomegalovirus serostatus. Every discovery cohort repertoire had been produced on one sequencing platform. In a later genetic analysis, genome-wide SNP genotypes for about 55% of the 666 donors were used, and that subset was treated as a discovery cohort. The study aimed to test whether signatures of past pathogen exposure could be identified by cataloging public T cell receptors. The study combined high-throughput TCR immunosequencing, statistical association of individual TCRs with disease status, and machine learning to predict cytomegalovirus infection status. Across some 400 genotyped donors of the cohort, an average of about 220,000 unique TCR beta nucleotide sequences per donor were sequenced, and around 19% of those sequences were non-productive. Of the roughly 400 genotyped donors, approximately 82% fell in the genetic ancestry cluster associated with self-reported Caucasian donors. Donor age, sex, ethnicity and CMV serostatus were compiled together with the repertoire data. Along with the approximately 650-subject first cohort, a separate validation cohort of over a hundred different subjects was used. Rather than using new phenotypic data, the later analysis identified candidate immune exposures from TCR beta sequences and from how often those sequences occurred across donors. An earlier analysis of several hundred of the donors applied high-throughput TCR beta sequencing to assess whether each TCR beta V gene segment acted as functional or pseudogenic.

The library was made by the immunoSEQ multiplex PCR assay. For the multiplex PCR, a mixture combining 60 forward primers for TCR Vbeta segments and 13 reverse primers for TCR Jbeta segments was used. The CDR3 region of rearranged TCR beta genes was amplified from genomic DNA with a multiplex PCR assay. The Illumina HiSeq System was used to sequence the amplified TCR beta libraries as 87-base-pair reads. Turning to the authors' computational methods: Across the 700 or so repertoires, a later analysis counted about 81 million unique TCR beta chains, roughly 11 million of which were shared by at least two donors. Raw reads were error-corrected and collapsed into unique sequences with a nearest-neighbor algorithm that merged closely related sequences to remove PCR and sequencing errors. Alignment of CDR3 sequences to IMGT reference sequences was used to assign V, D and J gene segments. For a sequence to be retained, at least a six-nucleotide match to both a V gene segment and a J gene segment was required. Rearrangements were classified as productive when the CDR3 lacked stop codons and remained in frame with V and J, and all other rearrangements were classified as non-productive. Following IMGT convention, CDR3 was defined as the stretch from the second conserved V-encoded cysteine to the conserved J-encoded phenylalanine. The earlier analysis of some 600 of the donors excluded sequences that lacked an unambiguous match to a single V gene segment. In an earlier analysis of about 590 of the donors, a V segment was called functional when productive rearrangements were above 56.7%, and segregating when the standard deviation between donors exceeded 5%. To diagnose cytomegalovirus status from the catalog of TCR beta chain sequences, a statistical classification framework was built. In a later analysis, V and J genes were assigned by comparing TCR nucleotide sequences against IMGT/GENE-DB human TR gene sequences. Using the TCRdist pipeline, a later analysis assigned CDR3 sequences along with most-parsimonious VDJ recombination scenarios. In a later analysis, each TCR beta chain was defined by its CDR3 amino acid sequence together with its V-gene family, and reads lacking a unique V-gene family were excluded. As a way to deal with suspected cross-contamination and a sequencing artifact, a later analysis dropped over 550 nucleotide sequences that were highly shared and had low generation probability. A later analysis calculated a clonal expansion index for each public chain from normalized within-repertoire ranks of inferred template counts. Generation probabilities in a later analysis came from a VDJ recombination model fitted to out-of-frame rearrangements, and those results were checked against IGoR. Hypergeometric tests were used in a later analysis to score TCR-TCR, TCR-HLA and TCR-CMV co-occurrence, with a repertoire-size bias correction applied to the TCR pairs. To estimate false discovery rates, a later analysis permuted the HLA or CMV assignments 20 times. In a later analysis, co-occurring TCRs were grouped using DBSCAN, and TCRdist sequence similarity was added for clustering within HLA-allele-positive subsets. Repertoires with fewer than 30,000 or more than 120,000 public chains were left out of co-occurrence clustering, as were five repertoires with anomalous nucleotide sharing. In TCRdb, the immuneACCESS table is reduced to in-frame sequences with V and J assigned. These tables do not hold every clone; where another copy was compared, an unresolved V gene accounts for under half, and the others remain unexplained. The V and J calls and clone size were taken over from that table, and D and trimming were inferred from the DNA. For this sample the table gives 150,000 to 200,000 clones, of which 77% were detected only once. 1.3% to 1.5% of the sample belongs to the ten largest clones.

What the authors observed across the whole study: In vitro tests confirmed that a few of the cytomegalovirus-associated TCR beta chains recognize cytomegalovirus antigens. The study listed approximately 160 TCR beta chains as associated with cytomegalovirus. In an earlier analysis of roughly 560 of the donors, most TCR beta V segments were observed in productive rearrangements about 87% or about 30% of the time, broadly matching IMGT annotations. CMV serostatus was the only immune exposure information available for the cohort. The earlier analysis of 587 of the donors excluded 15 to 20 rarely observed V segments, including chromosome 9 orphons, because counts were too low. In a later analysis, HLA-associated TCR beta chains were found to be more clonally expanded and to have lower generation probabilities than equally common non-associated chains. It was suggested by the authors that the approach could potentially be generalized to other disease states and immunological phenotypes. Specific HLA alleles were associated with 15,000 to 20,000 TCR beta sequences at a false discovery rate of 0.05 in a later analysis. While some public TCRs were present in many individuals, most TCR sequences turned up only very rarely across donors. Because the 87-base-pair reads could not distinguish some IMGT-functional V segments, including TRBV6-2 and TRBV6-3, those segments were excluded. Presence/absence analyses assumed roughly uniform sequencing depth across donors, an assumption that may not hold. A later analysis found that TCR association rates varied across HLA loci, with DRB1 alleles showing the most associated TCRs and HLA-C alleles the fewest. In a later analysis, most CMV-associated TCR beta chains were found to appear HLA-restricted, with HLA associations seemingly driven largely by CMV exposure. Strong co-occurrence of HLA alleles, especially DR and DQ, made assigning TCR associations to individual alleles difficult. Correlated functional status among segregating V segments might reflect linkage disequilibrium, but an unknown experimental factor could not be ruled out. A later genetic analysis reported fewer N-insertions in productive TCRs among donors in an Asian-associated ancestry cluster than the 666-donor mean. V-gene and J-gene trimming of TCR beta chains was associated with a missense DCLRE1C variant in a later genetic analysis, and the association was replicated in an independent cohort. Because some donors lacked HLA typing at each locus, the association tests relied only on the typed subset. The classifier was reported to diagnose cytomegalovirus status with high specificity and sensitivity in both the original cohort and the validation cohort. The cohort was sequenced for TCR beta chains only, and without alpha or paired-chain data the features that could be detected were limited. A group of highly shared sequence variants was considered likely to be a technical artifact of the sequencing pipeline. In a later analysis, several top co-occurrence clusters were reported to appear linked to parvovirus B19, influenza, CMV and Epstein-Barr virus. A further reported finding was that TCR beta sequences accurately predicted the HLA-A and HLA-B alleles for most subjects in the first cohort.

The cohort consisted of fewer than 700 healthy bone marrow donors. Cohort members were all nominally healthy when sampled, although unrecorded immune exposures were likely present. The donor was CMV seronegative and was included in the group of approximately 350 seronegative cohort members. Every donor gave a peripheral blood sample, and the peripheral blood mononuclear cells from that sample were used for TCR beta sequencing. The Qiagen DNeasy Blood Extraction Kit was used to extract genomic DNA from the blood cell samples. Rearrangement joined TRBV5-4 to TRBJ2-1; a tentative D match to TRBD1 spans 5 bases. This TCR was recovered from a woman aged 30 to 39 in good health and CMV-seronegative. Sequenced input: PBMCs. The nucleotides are TGTGCCAGCAGCTTGGAGGCAGGGATGCGCAATGAGCAGTTCTTC. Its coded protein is CASSLEAGMRNEQFF.